This TCR beta chain was found in a study of a mutant IDH1 vaccine in newly diagnosed glioma. Some clones are missing from TCRdb's copy, which holds only in-frame ones; the method was immunoSEQ multiplex PCR. The sample has around 50,000 clones; around 80% are singletons. Indicated time point: week 5, during vaccination. Doses of 300 ug of mutant IDH1 20-mer peptide were given with topical imiquimod. As for this clone: Its target is unknown.

CDR1 SGHDT and CDR2 YYEEEE come from the germline V gene. CDR3 size: 13 residues. J was trimmed by 10 bases and V by 3 bases; bases with no gene match: 3. Study results and caveats: Among all patients, vaccine-induced immune responses occurred in about 93%.

The material was PBMCs, obtained from a glioma patient whose treatment included an IDH1 peptide vaccine. The chain recombines TRBV5-6 with TRBJ1-4, with 10 bases aligning to TRBD1. This receptor was obtained from a man aged 45-65 years with glioma. The DNA of the CDR3 is TGTGCCAGCAGCTGGGACAGGGGTAGAAAACTGTTTTTT. Encoded protein: CASSWDRGRKLFF.